The rows below give T cell receptor beta chains drawn from one sample of a study of response to subunit inactivated influenza vaccine. TCRdb analysed the RT-PCR reads with MiXCR anew, one entry per CDR3 protein. This table holds under 750,000 distinct CDR3 sequences, about an eighth found once. This specimen was PBMCs from blood, taken on the day of vaccination. Every receptor here comes from a man aged 45-65 years who received an inactivated influenza vaccine. Each CDR3 is given without its conserved first and last residue.

v_call | cdr3_aa
TRBV27 | ASSLPGGNEQF
TRBV27 | ASGPDREATEAF
TRBV5-1 | ASSRGQGWTEAF
TRBV11-2 | ASSYQTSGRASGANVLT
TRBV4-3 | ASSQDNAGGYEQY
TRBV10-3 | AISALDQTSGGTDTQY
TRBV20-1 | SALRQGSYSNQPQH
TRBV10-3 | AIRELAGQNTGELF
TRBV3-1 | ASSHWTGKNGYGYT
TRBV27 | ASSLTFVGKNEQF
TRBV7-8 | ASSLENFGTDLYEQY
TRBV12-3/TRBV12-4 | ASSSRHIAKNIQY
TRBV11-2 | ASPGGSTDTQY
TRBV12-3/TRBV12-4 | ASSLSPTNEKLF
TRBV20-1 | SARPIAGELREQY
TRBV2 | ASSRDFNQPQH
TRBV12-3/TRBV12-4 | ASSMTGGAYNEQF
TRBV20-1 | SARPLSGGLDEQY
TRBV20-1 | SARPGTRVTQY
TRBV12-3/TRBV12-4 | ASSWDFLGPKNTGELF
TRBV7-2 | ASSLTPRGGHEQF
TRBV10-3 | AISEVGRDDSPLH
TRBV7-2 | ASSLGSAGGRIRTDTQY
TRBV29-1 | SVEVAEDSNQPQH
TRBV4-3 | ASSPSLRGQETQY
TRBV10-2 | ASGYDGYNEQF
TRBV12-3/TRBV12-4 | ASSLGTANEKLF
TRBV20-1 | SANVAGAETQY
TRBV6-5 | ASSYSRAGNTIY
TRBV6-2/TRBV6-3 | ASSYPGGHEQY
TRBV7-9 | ASTASLRYNEQF
TRBV19 | ASTSTGGYSNQPQH
TRBV7-2 | ASSTGTASYEQY
TRBV5-5 | ASSLRWTSGRAAEQF
TRBV29-1 | SGASATYTGELF
TRBV6-1 | ASSENNLYNSPLH
TRBV12-3/TRBV12-4 | ASRLAGGPPYEQY
TRBV7-6 | ASSPRDTGDTQY
TRBV6-2/TRBV6-3 | ASSEVWSFYEQY
TRBV12-3/TRBV12-4 | ASMRSSSGYEQY
TRBV5-1 | ASGPGAEVGETQY
TRBV18 | ASSPGQFFSEQF
TRBV9 | ASSPKTGLRSGEQY
TRBV6-2/TRBV6-3 | ASTAVGTLH